Listed below are T cell receptor beta chains from one sample, sequenced in a study of PD-1 blockade in classical Hodgkin lymphoma. Profiled with immunoSEQ multiplex PCR; TCRdb holds only in-frame clones, not every one. The table includes 80,000 to 95,000 clones, over 80% detected once. The sample consisted of peripheral blood mononuclear cells (PBMCs), taken before the fourth cycle of nivolumab. Receptors originate from a human donor with classical Hodgkin lymphoma. Both conserved end residues are part of each CDR3.

CDR3 length,V gene,CDR3 protein
16,TRBV27,CASSLMGGSGANVLTF
12,TRBV5-6,CASSLDTYEQYF
15,TRBV7-2,CASSLVPGSTGELFF
13,TRBV29-1,CSVRRGTYNEQFF
13,TRBV19,CASSDLRGTEQFF
15,TRBV28,CASSPMTTRSYEQYF
15,TRBV7-2,CASKYRGVGVETQYF
14,TRBV28,CASSLGTSALEQYF
12,TRBV7-9,CASSLDGRFYTF
16,TRBV5-1,CASSPGVAGSTDTQYF
14,TRBV14,CASSQDWQGETQYF
14,TRBV6-4,CASSDGSGANEQFF
15,TRBV19,CASSAGRINPYEQYF
14,TRBV2,CASARDMNTGELFF
15,TRBV7-2,CASSLRLAVTGELFF
14,TRBV9,CASSVAGTSYEQYF
14,TRBV7-9,CASSLARSQDEQFF
13,TRBV2,CASSQDGTDTQYF
13,TRBV5-1,CASSLGQGGTQYF
14,TRBV11-2,CASSPRDGPSEQYF
17,TRBV5-6,CASSLSGRGLSHYEQYF
12,TRBV18,CASSPGIQPQHF
14,TRBV15,CATSSRDSYTEQFF
15,TRBV4-1,CASSQDRGTFYEQYF
15,TRBV5-1,CASSSQTDTNEKLFF
15,TRBV28,CASSLGTGPLGEQYF
17,TRBV4-2,CASSPRTGQADSYEQYF
15,TRBV5-5,CASSGTGTNQETQYF
14,TRBV13,CASSLRTVGNTIYF
15,TRBV4-3,CASSQARLASYEQYF
18,TRBV6-1,CASSEALRTDYMNTEAFF
17,TRBV5-1,CASSSLPQGNSGNTIYF